A selection of T cell receptor beta chains follows, all from one sample in a study of T cell clones after liver transplantation. Profiled with immunoSEQ multiplex PCR; TCRdb holds only in-frame clones, not every one. Of 55,000 to 75,000 clones in the sample, around three quarters are singletons; the top ten hold 2.5% to 3%. The sample here was CD4+ T cells from blood, taken at the approximately 16-month timepoint. These receptors were collected from a human patient who received a liver transplant. Some T cells may have originated in the graft donor. CDR3s include the opening cysteine and the closing phenylalanine or tryptophan.

j_call	v_call	cdr3_aa
TRBJ1-2	TRBV5-1	CASSFTTPLEGDTF
TRBJ1-2	TRBV6-6	CASTKTDYGYTF
TRBJ2-6	TRBV30	CAWSVTSGANVLTF
TRBJ1-3	TRBV21-1	CASSKRLSGNTIYF
TRBJ2-5	TRBV2	CASSYIPGEAVTNAETQYF
TRBJ2-2	TRBV2	CASKQPNTGELFF
TRBJ1-2	TRBV28	CATKRQGPRVGYTF
TRBJ1-3	TRBV30	CAWSGDASSGNTIYF
TRBJ2-3	TRBV11-2	CASGTGTRPTDTQYF
TRBJ2-1	TRBV6-6	CASNKNNEQFF
TRBJ2-7	TRBV28	CASSTQYEQYF
TRBJ1-1	TRBV9	CASSVVQGFEAFF
TRBJ2-3	TRBV27	CASSLALAGGHTQYF
TRBJ1-2	TRBV10-3	CAISAQGARGYTF
TRBJ2-5	TRBV11-3	CASSLGVGEVGETQYF
TRBJ2-2	TRBV7-2	CAGEGGGTGELFF
TRBJ1-5	TRBV5-5	CASSLEGTVSNQPQHF
TRBJ2-1	TRBV9	CASSVASTQNEQFF
TRBJ1-2	TRBV19	CASSIPNHRGSYGYTF
TRBJ1-5	TRBV7-2	CASSRDRVVNQPQHF
TRBJ1-2	TRBV30	CAKQNPLPNYGYTF
TRBJ2-1	TRBV5-8	CASIYGRQSSYNEQFF
TRBJ2-7	TRBV5-1	CASSRDTTYEQYF
TRBJ2-7	TRBV6-1	CASSEAAGRIYEQYF
TRBJ1-4	TRBV25-1	CASSLPGQGVELFF
TRBJ2-7	TRBV6-5	CASSYLGGPGYEQYF
TRBJ2-1	TRBV18	CASSPPTGTRDLNEQFF
TRBJ1-1	TRBV19	CASSVGQPNTEAFF
TRBJ2-5	TRBV6-5	CASKGAETQYF
TRBJ2-2	TRBV9	CASSASSGTGELFF
TRBJ2-5	TRBV28	CASSLGGPGETQYF
TRBJ1-1	TRBV30	CATFLNTEAFF
TRBJ2-2	TRBV11-3	CASSPTGVTGELFF
TRBJ1-1	TRBV25-1	CASSQEGAEAFF
TRBJ1-2	TRBV27	CASRLQGEYGYTF
TRBJ2-7	TRBV2	CASSDYRSWEQYF
TRBJ1-1	TRBV18	CASSPPTRNTEAFF